The clone carrying this T cell receptor beta chain was observed a handful of times. The data derive from a study of CD8+ T cells in alopecia areata. Germline V gene data show CDR1 as SQVTM and CDR2 as ANQGSEA. The length of the CDR3 is 13 residues. V was clipped by 7 bases and J by 4 bases, with 16 bases between them. RNA, once extracted, was reverse transcribed into cDNA for use as the sequencing template. The repertoire was sequenced with immunoSEQ multiplex PCR; TCRdb's copy has only in-frame clones and lacks some. The sample lists 250,000 or so clones, under 80% occurring once. Lesional scalp punch biopsies and peripheral blood were collected from alopecia areata patients.

The TCR sequence derives from a human donor with alopecia areata. The sample consisted of CD4+ T cells sorted from blood, taken at week 0. This chain uses TRBV29-1 with TRBJ1-2; D call uncertain. The CDR3 DNA reads TGCAGCGCGGCAATAGGACGGGGCTATGGCTACACCTTC. Protein sequence: CSAAIGRGYGYTF.